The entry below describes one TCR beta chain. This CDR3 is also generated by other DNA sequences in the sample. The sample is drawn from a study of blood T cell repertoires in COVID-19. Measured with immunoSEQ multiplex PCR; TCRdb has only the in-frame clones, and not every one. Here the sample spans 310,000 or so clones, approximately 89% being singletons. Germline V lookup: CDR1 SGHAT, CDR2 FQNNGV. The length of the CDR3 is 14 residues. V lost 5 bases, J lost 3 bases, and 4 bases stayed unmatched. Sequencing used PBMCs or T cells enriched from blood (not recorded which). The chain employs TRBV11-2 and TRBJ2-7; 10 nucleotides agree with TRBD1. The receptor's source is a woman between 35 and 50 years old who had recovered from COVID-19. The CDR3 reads CASSPRTGGYEQYF. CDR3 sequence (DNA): TGTGCCAGCAGCCCCCGGACAGGGGGCTACGAGCAGTACTTC.